A selection of T cell receptor beta chains follows, all from one sample in a study of T-cell reconstitution after alpha-beta-depleted transplantation in children. TCRdb called the PCR reads again in MiXCR, with one record for every CDR3 protein. Among 200,000 to 300,000 distinct CDR3 sequences listed, about a quarter were seen once. The sample was PBMCs, taken before TCRalphabeta/CD19-depleted stem cell transplant. These receptor sequences come from a girl between 2 and 10 years old with Fanconi anemia, due to receive a stem cell transplant. Each CDR3 is given with its conserved first and last residue. A D gene is named only where the DNA matches it firmly. Size is omitted from some rows. Given values are once, few, many or a class for expanded clones.

clone size | J gene | D gene | V gene | CDR3 DNA | CDR3 protein
. | TRBJ1-5 | . | TRBV6-1 | TGTGCCAGCAGTGATGCGATTAGGGGCAATCAGCCCCAGCATTTT | CASSDAIRGNQPQHF
many | TRBJ2-7 | . | TRBV7-6 | TGTGCCAGCAGCTTGTATGACAGTTCCCCCTACGAGCAGTACTTC | CASSLYDSSPYEQYF
many | TRBJ2-1 | . | TRBV5-1 | TGCGCCAGCAGCTTAAAAGGGCCGAACAATGAGCAGTTCTTC | CASSLKGPNNEQFF
many | TRBJ2-3 | . | TRBV20-1 | TGCAGTGCCCCCAGCACAGATACGCAGTATTTT | CSAPSTDTQYF
. | TRBJ2-1 | . | TRBV29-1 | TGCAGCGTTGAGGGGGTCGGGAATGAGCAGTTCTTC | CSVEGVGNEQFF
. | TRBJ2-1 | TRBD2 | TRBV12-5 | TGTGCTAGTGGTTTTGGGACTAGCGGGAGATCGGAGGACAGTGAGCAGTTCTTC | CASGFGTSGRSEDSEQFF
. | TRBJ2-7 | . | TRBV9 | TGTGCCAGCAGCCAGGGGGGGAGCTCCTACGAGCAGTACTTC | CASSQGGSSYEQYF
. | TRBJ2-1 | TRBD2 | TRBV20-1 | TGCAGTGCTAGTAACCTAGCGGGGGCCCTGTTTTCCTACAATGAGCAGTTCTTC | CSASNLAGALFSYNEQFF
many | TRBJ2-1 | TRBD2 | TRBV20-1 | TGCAGTGCTAGGGACCCCGGTGGTGGGACTATTAATGAGCAGTTCTTC | CSARDPGGGTINEQFF
. | TRBJ2-2 | TRBD2 | TRBV20-1 | TGCAGTGCTAGAGGCGGGGGGAAAATGGGGGAGCTGTTTTTT | CSARGGGKMGELFF
many | TRBJ1-2 | TRBD1 | TRBV29-1 | TGCAGCGTTGGACAGGGAGGTGGCTACACCTTC | CSVGQGGGYTF
many | TRBJ2-2 | . | TRBV20-1 | TGCAGTGCCGCGAAGGGTATCGGGGAGCTGTTTTTT | CSAAKGIGELFF
. | TRBJ2-7 | TRBD2 | TRBV18 | TGTGCCAGCTCAACGGGGACTAGCGGGGGCTACGAGCAGTACTTC | CASSTGTSGGYEQYF
few | TRBJ1-2 | TRBD1 | TRBV6-6 | TGTGCCAGCAGGATGACAGGGCTCTATGGCTACACCTTC | CASRMTGLYGYTF
. | TRBJ2-7 | . | TRBV29-1 | TGCAGCGTTGGACGGGGAGGGGGTTACGAGCAGTACTTC | CSVGRGGGYEQYF
. | TRBJ1-6 | . | TRBV28 | TGTGCCAGCAGTTTGAATTCACCCCTCCACTTT | CASSLNSPLHF
. | TRBJ2-7 | TRBD1 | TRBV29-1 | TGCAGCGGCTCGACAGGGTCCTACGAGCAGTACTTC | CSGSTGSYEQYF
. | TRBJ2-3 | TRBD2 | TRBV11-2 | TGTGCCAGCAGCCCTAGGCCGGGACTAGCGGTATTAAGGGATACGCAGTATTTT | CASSPRPGLAVLRDTQYF
many | TRBJ2-1 | TRBD2 | TRBV4-1 | TGCGCCAGCAGCCATTCGCCTACTAGCGGGGGGTACAATGAGCAGTTCTTC | CASSHSPTSGGYNEQFF
many | TRBJ2-7 | . | TRBV20-1 | TGCAGTGCTAGAGTACAGGAAAAAGGCGAGCAGTACTTC | CSARVQEKGEQYF
few | TRBJ2-3 | TRBD2 | TRBV7-6 | TGTGCCAGCAGCCCATATAGCGGGGTCAGCACAGATACGCAGTATTTT | CASSPYSGVSTDTQYF
many | TRBJ2-7 | TRBD1 | TRBV7-9 | TGTGCCAGCAGCTCCCGCGGACAGGGAGTGGACGAGCAGTACTTC | CASSSRGQGVDEQYF
. | TRBJ2-5 | . | TRBV29-1 | TGCAGCGTTGATCGTCTAGGAGGAGTCTTTCAGGAGACCCAGTACTTC | CSVDRLGGVFQETQYF